A selection of T cell receptor beta chains follows, all from one sample in a study of blood T cell repertoires in COVID-19. Libraries were prepared by immunoSEQ multiplex PCR; TCRdb keeps only in-frame clonotypes and omits some of them. The sample shows 200,000 to 300,000 clones, about nine tenths of them seen only once. Specimen: peripheral blood. All receptors derive from a woman in her fifties or sixties who had recovered from COVID-19. Both conserved end residues are part of each CDR3. Fields, in order: clone size, D gene, J gene, V gene, CDR3 protein, CDR3 DNA. D genes are given only for firm matches. For some rows the clone size is stated as once, few or many, or as a class when expanded; others skip it.

.,TRBD1,TRBJ2-1,TRBV7-9,CASSMLQGTEQFF,TGTGCCAGCAGCATGCTACAGGGGACTGAGCAGTTCTTC
.,TRBD2,TRBJ2-3,TRBV18,CASSPTSGVSTDTQYF,TGTGCCAGCTCACCGACTAGCGGGGTTAGCACAGATACGCAGTATTTT
.,.,TRBJ1-5,TRBV2,CASMRGNQPQHF,TGTGCCAGCATGCGAGGCAATCAGCCCCAGCATTTT
.,TRBD1,TRBJ1-5,TRBV19,CASSRDRGNQPQHF,TGTGCCAGTAGCCGGGACAGGGGAAATCAGCCCCAGCATTTT
.,.,TRBJ2-7,TRBV18,CASSLRNSFPYEQYF,TGTGCCAGCTCACTTAGGAACAGCTTTCCCTACGAGCAGTACTTC
.,TRBD1,TRBJ2-7,TRBV5-1,CASSTSGTGDREQYF,TGCGCCAGCAGCACGTCCGGGACAGGGGACCGCGAGCAGTACTTC
.,TRBD2,TRBJ2-7,TRBV5-1,CASSHPGGAYEQYF,TGCGCCAGCAGCCACCCCGGGGGGGCGTACGAGCAGTACTTC
.,.,TRBJ1-1,TRBV6-5,CASSYSTGNTEAFF,TGTGCCAGCAGTTACTCAACAGGGAACACTGAAGCTTTCTTT
few,.,TRBJ2-7,TRBV9,CASSPLGTPSPRSYEQYF,TGTGCCAGCAGCCCCTTAGGGACACCCTCTCCGAGGTCCTACGAGCAGTACTTC
.,TRBD1,TRBJ2-7,TRBV29-1,CSGLDRVSYEQYF,TGCAGCGGATTAGACAGGGTCTCCTACGAGCAGTACTTC
few,TRBD1,TRBJ2-1,TRBV7-3,CASSLQPGQGVNEQFF,TGTGCCAGCAGCTTACAACCGGGACAGGGGGTCAATGAGCAGTTCTTC
.,.,TRBJ1-2,TRBV18,CASSPRNEPGLYGYTF,TGTGCCAGCTCACCACGAAATGAACCAGGCCTCTATGGCTACACCTTC
few,TRBD1,TRBJ2-3,TRBV24-1,CATSEPGQDRLCTDTQYF,TGTGCCACCAGTGAACCAGGTCAGGACAGGTTATGCACAGATACGCAGTATTTT
.,.,TRBJ2-4,TRBV7-2,CASSYLWGVENIQYF,TGTGCCAGCAGCTACCTCTGGGGGGTTGAAAACATTCAGTACTTC
.,TRBD2,TRBJ2-5,TRBV5-1,CASRERGASETQYF,TGCGCCAGCAGGGAGCGGGGCGCGAGCGAGACCCAGTACTTC
.,TRBD1,TRBJ1-1,TRBV6-5,CASSYSQGDTEAFF,TGTGCCAGCAGTTACAGTCAGGGGGACACTGAAGCTTTCTTT
.,TRBD1,TRBJ2-1,TRBV10-2,CASILDRAPTTYNEQFF,TGCGCCAGCATCCTAGACAGGGCCCCTACCACCTACAATGAGCAGTTCTTC
.,.,TRBJ1-1,TRBV23-1,CASSRQVNTEAFF,TGCGCCAGCAGTCGCCAGGTGAACACTGAAGCTTTCTTT
.,TRBD1,TRBJ1-2,TRBV3-1/TRBV3-2,CGSKLRDRGNYGYTF,TGTGGTAGTAAGTTAAGGGACAGGGGAAACTATGGCTACACCTTC
.,TRBD1,TRBJ2-5,TRBV7-2,CASSSYTQGARETQYF,TGTGCCAGCAGCTCTTACACACAGGGGGCTAGAGAGACCCAGTACTTC
.,.,TRBJ2-5,TRBV7-9,CASSPLETQYF,TGTGCCAGCAGTCCATTGGAGACCCAGTACTTC
.,.,TRBJ2-1,TRBV4-1,CASSLPDRSGNEQFF,TGCGCCAGCAGCCTTCCAGACAGGAGTGGAAATGAGCAGTTCTTC
.,.,TRBJ2-1,TRBV9,CASSPESGIYNEQFF,TGTGCCAGCAGCCCAGAAAGCGGAATATACAATGAGCAGTTCTTC
.,.,TRBJ1-5,TRBV7-8,CASSLADGRGQPQHF,TGTGCCAGCAGCTTAGCGGACGGGAGGGGACAGCCCCAGCATTTT
.,.,TRBJ1-2,TRBV7-8,CASSLGSGLGYTF,TGTGCCAGCAGCTTAGGTTCAGGGTTGGGCTACACCTTC
.,TRBD2,TRBJ2-1,TRBV6-1,CASSGTSGGSYNEQFF,TGTGCCAGCAGTGGGACTAGCGGGGGATCCTACAATGAGCAGTTCTTC
few,TRBD2,TRBJ2-3,TRBV7-3,CASSLAGGRTDTQYF,TGTGCCAGCAGCTTAGCGGGGGGCCGCACAGATACGCAGTATTTT
.,.,TRBJ2-5,TRBV7-9,CASSLAQGTRETQYF,TGTGCCAGCAGCTTAGCCCAGGGTACCCGAGAGACCCAGTACTTC
.,.,TRBJ2-3,TRBV9,CASSVGGRSSSDTQYF,TGTGCCAGCAGCGTAGGAGGAAGGAGTAGTTCAGATACGCAGTATTTT
.,TRBD2,TRBJ2-3,TRBV6-5,CASSGNTPSGLHQYF,TGTGCCAGCTCGGGGAACACCCCTAGCGGCCTACACCAGTATTTT
.,TRBD1,TRBJ2-2,TRBV28,CASSFKNGQGANTGELFF,TGTGCCAGCAGTTTTAAGAATGGACAGGGAGCGAACACCGGGGAGCTGTTTTTT
once,.,TRBJ2-5,TRBV18,CASSPGRSQETQYF,TGTGCCAGCTCACCGGGGAGGAGTCAAGAGACCCAGTACTTC
.,.,TRBJ2-7,TRBV5-5,CASSTRGAYEQYF,TGTGCCAGCAGCACCAGGGGGGCCTACGAGCAGTACTTC
few,TRBD1,TRBJ1-3,TRBV24-1,CATSDSRGAGNTIYF,TGTGCCACCAGTGATTCCAGGGGGGCTGGAAACACCATATATTTT
.,.,TRBJ1-5,TRBV29-1,CSVANMGNQPQHF,TGCAGCGTCGCCAACATGGGCAATCAGCCCCAGCATTTT
.,.,TRBJ1-5,TRBV15,CATSRDQGSNQPQHF,TGTGCCACCAGCAGAGATCAGGGGAGCAATCAGCCCCAGCATTTT
once,.,TRBJ1-2,TRBV5-8,CASSLLTYGYTF,TGTGCCAGCAGCTTGCTAACCTATGGCTACACCTTC
once,TRBD2,TRBJ2-1,TRBV11-2,CASSRPGLAYNEQFF,TGTGCCAGCAGTCGTCCGGGACTAGCGTACAATGAGCAGTTCTTC
.,.,TRBJ2-7,TRBV20-1,CSASRRGQGINEQYF,TGCAGTGCTAGTAGGCGGGGGCAGGGGATTAACGAGCAGTACTTC
.,.,TRBJ2-7,TRBV5-6,CASRFSGASHEQYF,TGTGCCAGCAGATTCAGTGGAGCGTCCCACGAGCAGTACTTC
.,.,TRBJ1-1,TRBV4-1,CASSQESRSWNTEAFF,TGCGCCAGCAGCCAAGAATCCCGTAGCTGGAACACTGAAGCTTTCTTT
.,TRBD2,TRBJ2-7,TRBV7-3,CASRTGTMSSYEQYF,TGTGCCAGCAGAACCGGGACTATGAGCTCCTACGAGCAGTACTTC
.,TRBD1,TRBJ1-1,TRBV2,CASTGQGDTEAFF,TGTGCCAGCACCGGACAGGGAGACACTGAAGCTTTCTTT
.,TRBD1,TRBJ1-3,TRBV9,CASSVDPTGVGNTIYF,TGTGCCAGCAGCGTAGATCCCACAGGGGTCGGAAACACCATATATTTT
.,TRBD2,TRBJ2-5,TRBV29-1,CSVSRRGASETQYF,TGCAGCGTTAGTAGGCGGGGGGCGTCAGAGACCCAGTACTTC